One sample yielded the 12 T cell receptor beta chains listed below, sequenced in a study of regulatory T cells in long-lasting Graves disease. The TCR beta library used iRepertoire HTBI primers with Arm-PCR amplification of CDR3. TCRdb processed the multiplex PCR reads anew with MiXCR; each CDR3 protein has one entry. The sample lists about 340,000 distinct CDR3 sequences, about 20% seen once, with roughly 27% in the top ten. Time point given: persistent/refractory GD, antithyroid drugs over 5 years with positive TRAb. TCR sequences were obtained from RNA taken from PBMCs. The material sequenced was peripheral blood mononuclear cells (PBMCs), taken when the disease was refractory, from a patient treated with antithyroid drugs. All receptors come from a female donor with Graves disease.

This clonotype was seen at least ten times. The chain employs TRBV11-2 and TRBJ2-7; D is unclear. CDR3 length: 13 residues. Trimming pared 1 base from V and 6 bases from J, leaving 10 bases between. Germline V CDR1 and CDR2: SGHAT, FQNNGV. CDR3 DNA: TGTGCCAGCAGCTTAGTGGCCGTGGGCGAGCAGTACTTC. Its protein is CASSLVAVGEQYF.

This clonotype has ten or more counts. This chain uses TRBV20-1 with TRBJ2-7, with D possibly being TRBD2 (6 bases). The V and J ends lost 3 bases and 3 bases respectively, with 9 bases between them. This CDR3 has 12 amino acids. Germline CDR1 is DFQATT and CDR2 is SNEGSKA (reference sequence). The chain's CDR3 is CSARVRGYEQYF. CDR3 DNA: TGCAGTGCTAGGGTGCGGGGCTACGAGCAGTACTTC.

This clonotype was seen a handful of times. CDR3 in amino acids: CASSQGGTGGAIGQETQYF. The CDR3, as DNA: TGTGCCAGCAGCCAGGGAGGGACAGGGGGCGCAATCGGACAAGAGACCCAGTACTTC. This chain joins TRBV3-1 and TRBJ2-5; 12 nucleotides match TRBD1. Germline lookup yields CDR1 LGHDT and CDR2 YNNKEL (reference sequence). The CDR3 spans 19 residues. With 3 bases clipped from V and 2 bases from J, the junction kept 13 bases outside the gene matches.

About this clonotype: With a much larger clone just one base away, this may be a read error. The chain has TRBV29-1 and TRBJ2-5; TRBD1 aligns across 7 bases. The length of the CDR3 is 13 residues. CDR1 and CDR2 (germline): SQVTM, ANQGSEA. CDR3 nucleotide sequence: TGCAGCGTTGATCGTACAGGGGCCGAGATCCAGTACTTC. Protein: CSVDRTGAEIQYF.

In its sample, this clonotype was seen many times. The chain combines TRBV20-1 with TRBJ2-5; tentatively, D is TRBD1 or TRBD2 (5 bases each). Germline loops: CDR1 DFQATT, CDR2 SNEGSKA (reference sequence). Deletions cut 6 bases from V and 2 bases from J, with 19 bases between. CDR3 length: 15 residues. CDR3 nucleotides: TGCAGTGCCCTCGGGGTGGGGCCCGGTCAAGAGACCCAGTACTTC. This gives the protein CSALGVGPGQETQYF.

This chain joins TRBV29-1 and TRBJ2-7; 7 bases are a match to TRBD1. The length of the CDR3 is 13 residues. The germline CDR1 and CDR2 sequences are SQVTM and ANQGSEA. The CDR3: CSAPGTVSYEQYF. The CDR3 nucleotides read TGCAGTGCTCCCGGGACAGTCTCCTACGAGCAGTACTTC.

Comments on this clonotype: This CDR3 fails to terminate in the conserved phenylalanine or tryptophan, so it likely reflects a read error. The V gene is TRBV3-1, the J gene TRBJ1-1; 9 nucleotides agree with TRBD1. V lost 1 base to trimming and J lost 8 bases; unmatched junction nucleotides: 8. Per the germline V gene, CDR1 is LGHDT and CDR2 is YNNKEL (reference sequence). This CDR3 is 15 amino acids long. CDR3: CASSQGTGALGEAFL. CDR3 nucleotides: TGTGCCAGCAGCCAAGGGACAGGGGCCTTAGGGGAAGCTTTCCTT.

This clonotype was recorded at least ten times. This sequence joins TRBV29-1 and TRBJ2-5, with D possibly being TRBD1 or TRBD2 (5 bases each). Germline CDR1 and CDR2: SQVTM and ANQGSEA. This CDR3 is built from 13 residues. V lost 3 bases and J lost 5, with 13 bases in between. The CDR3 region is CSVDGGTLETQYF. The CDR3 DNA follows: TGCAGCGTTGATGGTGGGACCCTGGAGACCCAGTACTTC.

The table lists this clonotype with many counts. The CDR3 region is CASRPTQLYGYTF. CDR3 nucleotides: TGTGCCAGCAGACCGACACAACTCTATGGCTACACCTTC. J is TRBJ1-2 and V is TRBV28; D uncertain. V lost 6 bases and J lost 4, with 12 bases in between. The germline V gene encodes CDR1 MDHEN and CDR2 SYDVKM. This CDR3 has 13 amino acids.

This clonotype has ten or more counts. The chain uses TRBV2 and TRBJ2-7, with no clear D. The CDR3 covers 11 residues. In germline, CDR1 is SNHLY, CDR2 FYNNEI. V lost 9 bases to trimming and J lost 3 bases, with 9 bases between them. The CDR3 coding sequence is TGTGCCAGTGGAGTCCGCTACGAGCAGTACTTC. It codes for CASGVRYEQYF.

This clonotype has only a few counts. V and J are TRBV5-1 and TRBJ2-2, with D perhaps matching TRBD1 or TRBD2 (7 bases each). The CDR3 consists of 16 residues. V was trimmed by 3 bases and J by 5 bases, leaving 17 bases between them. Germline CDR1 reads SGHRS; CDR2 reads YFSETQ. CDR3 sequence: CASSSPGGVQTGELFF. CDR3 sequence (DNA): TGCGCCAGCAGCTCCCCAGGGGGGGTTCAGACCGGGGAGCTGTTTTTT.

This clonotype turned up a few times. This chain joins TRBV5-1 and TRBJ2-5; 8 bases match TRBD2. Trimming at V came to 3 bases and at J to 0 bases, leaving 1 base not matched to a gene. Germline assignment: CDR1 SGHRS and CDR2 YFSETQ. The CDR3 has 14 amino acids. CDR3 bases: TGCGCCAGCAGCTCTAGCGGGCACCAAGAGACCCAGTACTTC. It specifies CASSSSGHQETQYF.